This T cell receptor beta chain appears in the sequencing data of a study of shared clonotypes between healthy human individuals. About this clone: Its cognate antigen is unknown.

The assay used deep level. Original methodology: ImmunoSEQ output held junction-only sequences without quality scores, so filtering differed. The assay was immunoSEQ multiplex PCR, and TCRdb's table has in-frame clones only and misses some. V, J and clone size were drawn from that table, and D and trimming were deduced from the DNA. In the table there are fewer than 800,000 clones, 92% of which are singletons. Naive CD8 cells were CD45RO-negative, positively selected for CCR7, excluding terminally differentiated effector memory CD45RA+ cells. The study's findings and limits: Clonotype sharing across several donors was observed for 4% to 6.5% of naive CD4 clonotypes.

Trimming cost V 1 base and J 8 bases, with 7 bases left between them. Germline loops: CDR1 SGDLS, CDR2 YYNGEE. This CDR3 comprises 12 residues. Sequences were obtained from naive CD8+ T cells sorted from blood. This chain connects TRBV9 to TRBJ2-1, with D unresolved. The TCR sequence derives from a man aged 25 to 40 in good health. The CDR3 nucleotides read TGTGCCAGCAGCGTAAATCCCGATGAGCAGTTCTTC. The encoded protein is CASSVNPDEQFF. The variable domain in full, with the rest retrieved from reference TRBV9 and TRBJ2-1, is DSGVTQTPKHLITATGQRVTLRCSPRSGDLSVYWYQQSLDQGLQFLIQYYNGEERAKGNILERFSAQQFPDLHSELNLSSLELGDSALYFCASSVNPDEQFFGPGTRLTVL.